This T cell receptor (beta chain) was captured by sequencing in a study of blood T cell repertoires in COVID-19. Overall study: Nucleic acid was either cDNA or gDNA, and it came from T cells, B-cell-depleted T cells, or PBMCs.

The protocol was immunoSEQ multiplex PCR, while the TCRdb copy is restricted to in-frame clones and leaves out a portion. The data show about 240,000 clones, approximately 78% seen once. The CDR3 sequence is 13 residues long. Germline loops: CDR1 LNHDA, CDR2 SQIVND (reference sequence). Trimming cost V 7 bases and J 6 bases, with 15 bases left between them. The chain has TRBV19 and TRBJ1-1; D remains unclear. The source of this sequence is a woman aged 60-70 years with active or convalescent COVID-19. Sequencing was done on a sample of peripheral blood. This CDR3 is CASTSLARAEAFF. In nucleotides, the CDR3 is TGTGCCAGTACCAGCCTCGCACGGGCTGAAGCTTTCTTT.